This TCR beta chain originates from a study of memory CD4+ T cells and cytomegalovirus serostatus. Study background: Of the healthy Belgian adults, 9 were CMV seropositive and 20 to 30 seronegative.

The sort gate was single viable CD3+CD4+CD8-CD45RO+ cells for memory CD4+ T cells. Details on this clone: The antigen is not known.

Germline values: CDR1 SGHVS, CDR2 FNYEAQ. Trimming took 4 bases from V and 5 from J, leaving 5 bases between them. The CDR3 has 11 amino acids. Study conclusions and caveats: About 40% of the roughly 150 known CMV-associated TCRbeta sequences appeared in CD4+ memory.

Per the original data handling: After removing out-of-frame reads, over 2 million distinct TCRbeta sequences remained. The data were produced by immunoSEQ multiplex PCR, yet TCRdb's version contains in-frame clones alone and is incomplete. V and J calls and clone size are given by that table; D and trimming were obtained from the DNA. The profile shows 85,000 to 100,000 clones, about 80% of them singletons. The chain employs TRBV7-6 and TRBJ2-5; the D is unclear. The clonotype comes from an adult in good health and CMV-seropositive. Material for sequencing was memory CD4+ T cells from blood. Here the CDR3 DNA reads TGTGCCAGCAGCTCCTACGAGACCCAGTACTTC. This sequence encodes CASSSYETQYF.